The next 30 T cell receptor beta chains were all read from a single sample in a study of human T cells and chemical hapten exposure. Time point indicated: pre-sensitization, week 0. Treatment of the sample: therapeutic diphenylcyclopropenone sensitization with weekly scalp DPC. TCRdb reprocessed the RACE reads via MiXCR and lists one record per CDR3 protein. The data hold 300,000 to 450,000 distinct CDR3 sequences, with 4% to 6% observed a single time. The sequencing here drew on whole blood, taken in connection with sensitization to the hapten diphenylcyclopropenone (DPC). The receptors were gathered from a woman aged 45 to 65 with alopecia areata. Some clones in this sample may be carry-over from other donors' samples.

The genes are TRBV28 and TRBJ2-3; 8 bases line up with TRBD2. CDR3 length: 20 residues. Unmatched junction bases numbered 17, after V lost 3 bases and J lost 0 bases. The V gene's germline CDR1 is MDHEN and CDR2 SYDVKM. CDR3 protein: CASSLYLKGLVRTSTDTQYF. CDR3 bases: TGTGCCAGCAGTTTGTATCTTAAGGGACTAGTCCGTACTAGCACAGATACGCAGTATTTT.

Many counts were recorded for this clonotype. The chain couples TRBV6-5 to TRBJ2-5, with 7 bases aligning to TRBD2. CDR1 and CDR2 from the germline V gene are MNHEY and SVGAGI. This CDR3 has 19 amino acids. The V and J ends lost 2 bases and 1 base, in that order; junction bases with no gene match: 16. CDR3 DNA: TGTGCCAGCAGTTACCGGCGCAGCGGGGCTTCCTACGGCCAAGAGACCCAGTACTTC. Encoded protein: CASSYRRSGASYGQETQYF.

This clonotype was counted at least ten times. The rearrangement joins TRBV20-1 to TRBJ2-2, with D unresolved. The V gene's germline CDR1 is DFQATT and CDR2 SNEGSKA (reference sequence). Deletions cut 3 bases from V and 4 bases from J, with 6 bases between. The CDR3 is 12 residues long. The CDR3 nucleotides are TGCAGTGCTAGTACGGCCACCGGGGAGCTGTTTTTT. This translates into CSASTATGELFF.

This clonotype was observed many times. This chain connects TRBV7-8 to TRBJ2-3; D gene ambiguous. This CDR3 has 14 amino acids. With 4 bases removed from V and 4 bases from J, the gap between germline ends came to 12 bases. Germline loops: CDR1 SGHVS, CDR2 FQNEAQ. The CDR3 nucleotides read TGTGCCAGCAGCTCCCGGTCCACTGCAGATACGCAGTATTTT. Translating it yields CASSSRSTADTQYF.

The rearrangement links TRBV29-1 to TRBJ1-4; perhaps TRBD1 as D (5 bases). The V gene's germline CDR1 is SQVTM and CDR2 ANQGSEA. V was shortened by 8 bases and J by 8 bases, with 24 bases between the two germline ends. The CDR3 covers 15 residues. The DNA of the CDR3 is TGCAGCCCGATATCGGGATTAGGGGTCCGGGAAAAACTGTTTTTT. Translated: CSPISGLGVREKLFF.

The chain has TRBV2 and TRBJ2-2; 10 nucleotides align to TRBD2. CDR1 and CDR2 from the germline V gene are SNHLY and FYNNEI. V shed 5 bases, J shed 7 bases, and the junction held 7 bases outside the gene matches. This CDR3 is built from 15 residues. The CDR3 DNA reads TGTGCCAGCAGTCCCGGGACTAGCGCTTTCGGGGAGCTGTTTTTT. This translates into CASSPGTSAFGELFF.

This clonotype came up many times. This chain connects TRBV21-1 to TRBJ2-1. TRBV21-1 is deemed a pseudogene. CDR3 size: 13 residues. CDR3 loop: CASNWASYNEQFF. DNA of the CDR3: TGTGCCAGCAATTGGGCCTCCTACAATGAGCAGTTCTTC.

The chain uses TRBV6-5 and TRBJ2-5; no firm D call. Germline-derived CDR1 and CDR2 are MNHEY and SVGAGI. V was cut by 2 bases and J by 2 bases, with 12 bases left in between. The CDR3 is 15 residues long. Written as DNA, the CDR3 is TGTGCCAGCAGTTACGGTTGGGAACTTCAAGAGACCCAGTACTTC. It is translated as CASSYGWELQETQYF.

This clonotype was recorded many times. The chain recombines TRBV20-1 with TRBJ2-1, with 8 bases that match TRBD2. CDR3 size: 13 residues. The germline CDR1 and CDR2 sequences are DFQATT and SNEGSKA (reference sequence). V dropped 2 bases and J dropped 15; count of bases not matched to a gene: 12. The CDR3 nucleotides are TGCAGTGCTAGATCCCCATCAGCGGGAGCTCCGTTCTTC. It yields the protein CSARSPSAGAPFF.

In this sample, this clonotype turned up many times. This sequence joins TRBV9 and TRBJ2-4; 10 nucleotides line up with TRBD2. The V gene end was trimmed by 4 bases and the J gene end by 0 bases; junction bases not matched to a gene: 13. The CDR3 has 19 amino acids. Germline loops: CDR1 SGDLS, CDR2 YYNGEE. The CDR3 here is CASSPLGVAGGLAKNIQYF. Written as DNA, the CDR3 is TGTGCCAGCAGCCCCCTGGGAGTAGCGGGGGGTCTAGCCAAAAACATTCAGTACTTC. The variable domain in full, with the rest retrieved from reference TRBV9 and TRBJ2-4, is DSGVTQTPKHLITATGQRVTLRCSPRSGDLSVYWYQQSLDQGLQFLIQYYNGEERAKGNILERFSAQQFPDLHSELNLSSLELGDSALYFCASSPLGVAGGLAKNIQYFGAGTRLSVL.

In its sample, this clonotype was seen many times. V and J are TRBV3-1 and TRBJ1-2; the D is unclear. The CDR3 consists of 11 residues. V lost 10 bases and J lost 4, with 10 bases in between. Germline CDR1 reads LGHDT; CDR2 reads YNNKEL (reference sequence). In nucleotides, the CDR3 is TGTGCCACCTTCAGGTCCTATGGCTACACCTTC. This gives the protein CATFRSYGYTF.

The table lists this clonotype with a few counts. V gene TRBV9 combines with J gene TRBJ1-6, with D possibly being TRBD1 (6 bases). V lost 8 bases and J lost 9, with 15 bases in between. In germline, CDR1 is SGDLS, CDR2 YYNGEE. The CDR3 spans 13 residues. DNA of the CDR3: TGTGCCAGTTGCAGGGGAGGTGGTTCACCCCTCCACTTT. It translates to CASCRGGGSPLHF.

In its sample, this clonotype was seen many times. The J gene is TRBJ2-3, the V gene TRBV10-3, with TRBD2 matching 8 bases. With 0 bases clipped from V and 7 bases from J, the junction kept 9 bases outside the gene matches. This CDR3 region has 16 residues. Looked up from germline, CDR1 is ENHRY and CDR2 is SYGVKD. CDR3: CAISESSERERYTQYF. The CDR3 DNA reads as TGTGCCATCAGTGAGTCAAGCGAGCGGGAGAGATATACGCAGTATTTT.

The table lists this clonotype with many counts. This chain uses TRBV5-1 with TRBJ1-1, with TRBD1 as a possible D gene (5 bases). Trimming cost V 0 bases and J 10 bases, with 13 bases left between them. This CDR3 is 13 amino acids long. Germline CDR1 SGHRS, CDR2 YFSETQ. CDR3 amino acids: CASSLEAGQRAFF. The DNA of the CDR3 is TGCGCCAGCAGCTTGGAGGCAGGGCAGCGAGCTTTCTTT.

This clonotype was counted many times. The chain uses TRBV20-1 and TRBJ2-1; 11 nucleotides match TRBD2. With 5 bases clipped from V and 10 bases from J, the junction kept 10 bases outside the gene matches. Germline V lookup: CDR1 DFQATT, CDR2 SNEGSKA (reference sequence). The CDR3 length is 14 residues. This CDR3 reads CSAYRRLAGYEQFF. CDR3 nucleotides: TGCAGTGCTTACCGCAGACTAGCGGGATACGAGCAGTTCTTC.

This clonotype has just a few counts. CDR3 loop: CASSLARGGYNEQFF. The CDR3 DNA is TGTGCCAGCAGTCTCGCTCGCGGAGGTTACAATGAGCAGTTCTTC. The chain is built from TRBV12-3 or TRBV12-4 and TRBJ2-1; D is perhaps TRBD2 (5 bases). The CDR3 has 15 amino acids. V was shortened by 5 bases and J by 4 bases, with 15 bases between the two germline ends.

This clonotype was observed at least ten times. The rearrangement links TRBV12-3 or TRBV12-4 to TRBJ1-1, with 9 bases identical to TRBD1. V was pared by 6 bases and J by 7 bases, with 9 bases of the junction left unmatched. The length of the CDR3 is 14 residues. CDR3: CASSPYGQGIEAFF. DNA of the CDR3: TGTGCCAGCAGCCCGTACGGACAGGGGATTGAAGCTTTCTTT.

The chain links TRBV7-2 to TRBJ1-2, with 7 bases matching TRBD1. The J segment lost 6 bases and the V segment lost 1 base, leaving 5 bases of the junction unmatched. Germline-derived CDR1 and CDR2 are SGHTA and FQGNSA. This CDR3 has 14 residues. The CDR3 sequence is CASSLGVRGDGYTF. The CDR3 region has the DNA TGTGCCAGCAGCTTAGGAGTCAGGGGGGATGGCTACACCTTC.

This clonotype was detected only a few times. The chain employs TRBV4-3 and TRBJ1-1; D gene unclear. Trimming pared 0 bases from V and 1 base from J, leaving 9 bases between. CDR3 length: 15 amino acids. Per germline, CDR1 LGHNA and CDR2 YSLEER. In DNA form, the CDR3 reads TGCGCCAGCAGCCAAGATCACATCCCGAACACTGAAGCTTTCTTT. This encodes CASSQDHIPNTEAFF.

This clonotype was picked up many times. The V call is TRBV28, the J call TRBJ1-5; D unclear. Germline V lookup: CDR1 MDHEN, CDR2 SYDVKM. CDR3 length: 17 amino acids. The germline V and J ends were trimmed by 4 bases and 0 bases, with 16 bases remaining between them. CDR3 DNA sequence: TGTGCCAGCAGTTGGAGAACCGCCCCATATAGCAATCAGCCCCAGCATTTT. Protein product: CASSWRTAPYSNQPQHF.

V and J are TRBV6-5 and TRBJ2-2; D gene unclear. Trimming stripped 0 bases from V and 7 bases from J, with 6 bases between. Germline V lookup: CDR1 MNHEY, CDR2 SVGAGI. This CDR3 has 13 amino acids. CDR3: CASSYSEVGELFF. CDR3 in DNA: TGTGCCAGCAGTTACTCAGAGGTCGGGGAGCTGTTTTTT.

At least ten counts were recorded for this clonotype. The rearrangement uses TRBV23-1 and TRBJ1-6, with D unresolved. TRBV23-1 is classed as an ORF, of uncertain function. The CDR3 has 13 amino acids. The V end lost 8 bases, the J end lost 7 bases, and 12 bases lay between the germline ends. The CDR3 nucleotides are TGCGCCAGCCAGACGGACGGGAATTCACCCCTCCACTTT. The encoded protein is CASQTDGNSPLHF.

This clonotype appeared many times. The chain uses TRBV4-3 and TRBJ2-7; 13 bases map to TRBD2. Germline assignment: CDR1 LGHNA and CDR2 YSLEER. The CDR3 is made up of 15 amino acids. With V trimmed by 4 bases and J by 2 bases, 2 bases remained unmatched. The CDR3 spells CASSPGLAGAYEQYF. The CDR3 DNA sequence: TGCGCCAGCAGCCCAGGACTAGCGGGGGCCTACGAGCAGTACTTC.

Ten or more counts support this clonotype. V gene TRBV12-3 or TRBV12-4 combines with J gene TRBJ2-4; D is possibly TRBD2 (6 bases). The CDR3 consists of 14 residues. With 0 bases removed from V and 9 bases from J, the gap between germline ends came to 12 bases. This CDR3 reads CASSLARLVGIQYF. CDR3 nucleotide sequence: TGTGCCAGCAGTTTAGCCCGACTAGTAGGCATTCAGTACTTC.

This chain uses TRBV20-1 with TRBJ2-3; D call uncertain. Germline V gene sequence: CDR1 DFQATT, CDR2 SNEGSKA (reference sequence). V dropped 1 base and J dropped 2 bases, with 10 bases sitting between them. The CDR3 contains 14 residues. This CDR3 reads CSARAGQNTDTQYF. Here the CDR3 DNA reads TGCAGTGCTAGAGCCGGTCAGAACACAGATACGCAGTATTTT.

This clonotype has a count of ten or more. The rearrangement joins TRBV20-1 to TRBJ2-7; 8 bases map to TRBD1. Unmatched junction bases numbered 2, after V lost 1 base and J lost 0 bases. This CDR3 is 14 amino acids long. CDR1 and CDR2 (germline): DFQATT, SNEGSKA (reference sequence). For the CDR3, the DNA is TGCAGTGCTAGAGGACAGGGGAACTCCTACGAGCAGTACTTC. Protein: CSARGQGNSYEQYF.

This clonotype was recorded many times. The V call is TRBV29-1, the J call TRBJ1-3; D might be TRBD1 (5 bases). The germline CDR1 and CDR2 sequences are SQVTM and ANQGSEA. V was trimmed by 2 bases and J by 3 bases, leaving 14 bases between them. This CDR3 has 15 residues. CDR3 loop: CSVEPAGSGGNTIYF. The CDR3 nucleotides are TGCAGCGTTGAACCGGCAGGGAGCGGTGGAAACACCATATATTTT.

The gene calls are TRBV6-2 or TRBV6-3 and TRBJ2-1; 7 bases match TRBD1. Germline values: CDR1 MNHEY, CDR2 SVGEGT. V lost 10 bases, J lost 5 bases, and 11 bases stayed unmatched. The CDR3 spans 14 residues. The CDR3 is CATIGTVRNNEQFF. CDR3 bases: TGTGCCACTATCGGGACAGTGAGGAACAATGAGCAGTTCTTC.

This clonotype was picked up many times. V usage is TRBV29-1 and J usage is TRBJ2-2, with D possibly being TRBD1 (6 bases). Trimming pared 3 bases from V and 2 bases from J, leaving 7 bases between. The CDR3 has 13 residues. Germline CDR1 SQVTM, CDR2 ANQGSEA. DNA for the CDR3: TGCAGCGTTGACAGGGGAAACACCGGGGAGCTGTTTTTT. This sequence encodes CSVDRGNTGELFF.

This clonotype was observed many times. V is TRBV6-5 and J is TRBJ2-1; 11 bases map to TRBD1. The V segment lost 6 bases and the J segment 6 bases; nucleotides outside the gene matches: 4. In germline, CDR1 is MNHEY, CDR2 SVGAGI. The CDR3 is 14 residues long. DNA of the CDR3: TGTGCCAGCAGCCACGGGACAGGGGGCAATGAGCAGTTCTTC. Encoded protein: CASSHGTGGNEQFF.